What follows is one T cell receptor (beta chain) and its context. Its antigen is undetermined. The sample is drawn from a study of siplizumab effects on memory and regulatory T cells. General observations from the study: Both greater diversity than memory cells and a major contribution to the alloresponse seemed to characterize naive T cells. Assignment to unstimulated subsets succeeded for only a minor fraction of the alloreactive clones.

CDR1 and CDR2 from the germline V gene are WSHSY and SAAADI. The CDR3 is 12 residues long. V shed 8 bases and J shed 3 bases, with 11 bases lying between them. The repertoire was sequenced with immunoSEQ multiplex PCR; TCRdb's copy has only in-frame clones and lacks some. The sample includes roughly 97,000 clones, about 94% of them seen just once. This clonotype originated in a human donor in good health. The source material was Tregs sorted from blood. This chain uses TRBV10-2 with TRBJ2-7; perhaps D is TRBD1 or TRBD2 (5 bases each). The CDR3 loop is CASGGAFYEQYF. DNA for the CDR3: TGCGCCAGCGGGGGTGCGTTCTACGAGCAGTACTTC.